The 12 T cell receptor beta chains listed next were all sequenced from one sample in a study of blood T cell repertoires in COVID-19. The table came from immunoSEQ multiplex PCR; TCRdb's copy has only in-frame clones and leaves some out. Of just over 250,000 clones in the sample, around nine tenths are singletons; the top ten hold around 9.5%. The sample comprised peripheral blood. The receptors derive from a man aged 35 to 55 who had recovered from COVID-19.

The gene calls are TRBV19 and TRBJ2-7, with 8 bases aligning to TRBD1. The CDR3 extends over 17 amino acids. The junction had 16 bases not matched to a gene; V was cut back by 6 bases and J by 3 bases. Germline-derived CDR1 and CDR2 are LNHDA and SQIVND (reference sequence). The CDR3 sequence: CASSRQGLAGPNYEQYF. The CDR3 DNA follows: TGTGCCAGTAGCAGACAGGGGCTGGCGGGGCCAAACTACGAGCAGTACTTC.

This clone was observed a single time. As DNA, the CDR3 is TGTGCCAGCAGCCCGGACAACGGAAACACCATATATTTT. Its protein is CASSPDNGNTIYF. The V call is TRBV11-3, the J call TRBJ1-3, with D tentatively TRBD1 (5 bases). There are 13 residues in the CDR3. V gave up 5 bases and J gave up 4 bases, with 9 bases separating them. Germline V gene data show CDR1 as SGHNT and CDR2 as YENEEA.

This chain joins TRBV15 and TRBJ2-3; 10 bases match TRBD2. Germline trimming cut 1 base from V and 1 base from J; bases unmatched to any gene: 11. CDR3 size: 19 residues. CDR1 is LNHNV and CDR2 is YYDKDF in the germline V gene (reference sequence). CDR3 DNA: TGTGCCACCAGCAGAGGGTTTCCCTCCGGGACTAGCGGCACAGATACGCAGTATTTT. Its translation is CATSRGFPSGTSGTDTQYF.

The CDR3 region has the DNA TGTGCCAGCAGCCATTTGCGGGGAGTAGAGACCCAGTACTTC. It codes for CASSHLRGVETQYF. The genes are TRBV3-1 (or the pseudogene TRBV3-2) and TRBJ2-5; weak D call: TRBD2 (6 bases). With 3 bases removed from V and 4 bases from J, the gap between germline ends came to 12 bases. The germline V gene has CDR1 LGHDT and CDR2 YNNKEL (reference sequence). CDR3 length: 14 residues.

This chain joins TRBV7-8 and TRBJ2-3; 10 bases agree with TRBD2. CDR3 length: 15 amino acids. Germline CDR1 SGHVS, CDR2 FQNEAQ. The ends lost 2 bases at V and 4 bases at J; junction bases unmatched: 3. The CDR3 is CASSLLLAGPDTQYF. The CDR3 DNA sequence: TGTGCCAGCAGCTTATTACTAGCGGGGCCAGATACGCAGTATTTT. The variable domain in full, completed from reference TRBV7-8 and TRBJ2-3, reads GAGVSQSPRYKVAKRGQDVALRCDPISGHVSLFWYQQALGQGPEFLTYFQNEAQLDKSGLPSDRFFAERPEGSVSTLKIQRTQQEDSAVYLCASSLLLAGPDTQYFGPGTRLTVL.

The V call is TRBV24-1, the J call TRBJ2-3; 8 bases agree with TRBD1. Trimming cost V 3 bases and J 5 bases; bases outside gene matches: 3. CDR1 and CDR2 (germline): KGHDR, SFDVKD. This CDR3 has 14 residues. CDR3 amino acids: CATSDPGTGDTQYF. Here the CDR3 DNA reads TGTGCCACCAGTGATCCCGGGACAGGAGATACGCAGTATTTT.

This sequence joins TRBV7-8 and TRBJ1-1; 7 bases map to TRBD1. The J segment lost 7 bases and the V segment lost 2 bases, leaving 7 bases of the junction unmatched. Germline CDR1 and CDR2: SGHVS and FQNEAQ. The CDR3 extends over 14 amino acids. CDR3 in amino acids: CASSLIRTGGEAFF. The CDR3 DNA reads as TGTGCCAGCAGCTTAATAAGGACAGGAGGTGAAGCTTTCTTT.

This clone was seen just once. This chain links TRBV9 with TRBJ2-7; TRBD2 matches 8 bases. CDR1 and CDR2 from the germline V gene are SGDLS and YYNGEE. V dropped 5 bases and J dropped 4; count of bases not matched to a gene: 11. The CDR3 loop spans 15 amino acids. The CDR3 here is CASSGGTSPVYEQYF. CDR3 DNA: TGTGCCAGCAGTGGGGGGACTAGTCCCGTATACGAGCAGTACTTC. Supplemented by reference TRBV9 and TRBJ2-7, the full variable domain reads DSGVTQTPKHLITATGQRVTLRCSPRSGDLSVYWYQQSLDQGLQFLIQYYNGEERAKGNILERFSAQQFPDLHSELNLSSLELGDSALYFCASSGGTSPVYEQYFGPGTRLTVT.

The count of this clone is one. The chain carries TRBV29-1 and TRBJ2-4; a possible D gene is TRBD1 (6 bases). Trimming pared 6 bases from V and 6 bases from J, leaving 18 bases between. The germline V gene encodes CDR1 SQVTM and CDR2 ANQGSEA. The CDR3 totals 14 residues. CDR3 loop: CSVISVGGRNIQYF. The CDR3 DNA is TGCAGCGTCATCAGCGTTGGGGGCCGAAACATTCAGTACTTC.

The gene calls are TRBV7-3 and TRBJ2-1; 9 bases line up with TRBD1. The germline V gene encodes CDR1 SGHTA and CDR2 FQGTGA. There are 15 residues in the CDR3. The ends lost 5 bases at V and 6 bases at J; junction bases unmatched: 8. This chain's CDR3 is CASSPQGAVANEQFF. The CDR3 DNA reads as TGTGCCAGCAGCCCACAGGGGGCGGTCGCCAATGAGCAGTTCTTC.

There are a few counts of this clone. V usage is TRBV19 and J usage is TRBJ2-7, with D uncertain. The V end lost 4 bases, the J end lost 7 bases, and 11 bases lay between the germline ends. Germline assignment: CDR1 LNHDA and CDR2 SQIVND (reference sequence). The CDR3 length is 12 residues. CDR3 nucleotide sequence: TGTGCCAGTAGTAAACAGATGCCAGAGCAGTACTTC. Encoded protein: CASSKQMPEQYF.

The chain couples TRBV9 to TRBJ1-3; weak D call: TRBD1 (5 bases). V gave up 0 bases and J gave up 0 bases, with 13 bases separating them. Germline lookup yields CDR1 SGDLS and CDR2 YYNGEE. The length of the CDR3 is 17 residues. In DNA, the CDR3 is TGTGCCAGCAGCGTAGAGGTATGGGGGGACTCTGGAAACACCATATATTTT. This codes for CASSVEVWGDSGNTIYF.